The next 8 T cell receptor beta chains were all read from a single sample in a study of T-cell memory formation after mild COVID-19. One entry per CDR3 protein results from TCRdb running MiXCR on the 5' RACE reads. This table has more than 250,000 distinct CDR3 sequences, about a sixth appearing once. The material sequenced was PBMCs or a T cell subset sorted from them (not recorded which). The receptors were sampled from a young man who had mild COVID-19 (a few samples of this study predate the infection). Cell type and time point are not known.

This clonotype was found a few times. The CDR3 region has the DNA TGTGCCAGCAGCTTGGAGTTGGGCACCTACGAGCAGTACGTC. Translating gives CASSLELGTYEQYV. V usage is TRBV5-5 and J usage is TRBJ2-7; D is undetermined. The V gene lost 0 bases and the J gene lost 2 bases, with 9 bases spanning the gap. Per germline, CDR1 SGHKS and CDR2 YYEKEE (reference sequence). The CDR3 totals 14 residues.

This clonotype was counted ten times or more. The V and J genes are TRBV7-2 and TRBJ1-1, with TRBD1 matching over 7 bases. Germline values: CDR1 SGHTA, CDR2 FQGNSA. This CDR3 has 14 residues. Trimming removed 5 bases from V and 7 bases from J; junction bases left unmatched: 10. This CDR3 reads CASSPRIGTVEAFF. For the CDR3, the DNA is TGTGCCAGCAGCCCTAGAATCGGGACAGTTGAAGCTTTCTTT.

The CDR3 loop reads CSARGGPLPSGNTIYF. CDR3 nucleotides: TGCAGTGCTAGAGGAGGACCGCTACCCTCTGGAAACACCATATATTTT. The chain couples TRBV20-1 to TRBJ1-3, with D uncertain. This CDR3 comprises 16 residues. V was cut by 1 base and J by 0 bases, with 13 bases left in between. Germline V gives CDR1 DFQATT, CDR2 SNEGSKA (reference sequence).

V gene TRBV5-1 combines with J gene TRBJ1-1; D gene ambiguous. The CDR3 runs to 13 residues. Per the germline V gene, CDR1 is SGHRS and CDR2 is YFSETQ. V was shortened by 7 bases and J by 0 bases, with 10 bases between the two germline ends. The CDR3 is CASRNTLNTEAFF. The CDR3 DNA follows: TGCGCCAGCCGTAATACGCTGAACACTGAAGCTTTCTTT.

There are a few counts of this clonotype. This chain links TRBV12-3 or TRBV12-4 with TRBJ2-5, with D possibly matching TRBD1 (6 bases). Trimming left V 8 bases short and J 1 base short, with 11 bases between. CDR3 length: 13 residues. DNA for the CDR3: TGTGCCAGCCAAGGGACATCCCAAGAGACCCAGTACTTC. Translating gives CASQGTSQETQYF.

This clonotype was counted ten times or more. This chain uses TRBV5-1 with TRBJ2-1; unclear D gene. V lost 1 base and J lost 6, with 11 bases in between. The CDR3 extends over 14 amino acids. Germline V gene data show CDR1 as SGHRS and CDR2 as YFSETQ. The CDR3 DNA sequence: TGCGCCAGCAGCTTGATGGTCTCCACCAATGAGCAGTTCTTC. Amino acids: CASSLMVSTNEQFF.

CDR3 amino acids: CASSQASGTEQYV. CDR3 nucleotides: TGCGCCAGCAGCCAAGCATCAGGGACCGAGCAGTACGTC. V gene TRBV4-1 combines with J gene TRBJ2-7; D tentatively reads TRBD1 or TRBD2 (5 bases each). The CDR3 has 13 amino acids. V was trimmed by 1 base and J by 6 bases, leaving 10 bases between them. Germline loops: CDR1 MGHRA, CDR2 YSYEKL.

This clonotype came up a few times. This chain links TRBV6-2 or TRBV6-3 with TRBJ1-1; no firm D call. This CDR3 comprises 13 residues. V was clipped by 8 bases and J by 3 bases, with 13 bases between them. Germline V gene lookup returns CDR1 MNHEY and CDR2 SVGEGT. The CDR3 DNA follows: TGTGCCAGCCTTCGAGGTACGGACACTGAAGCTTTCTTT. Encoded protein: CASLRGTDTEAFF.